This entry lists 8 T cell receptor beta chains sequenced from one sample in a study of T cell responses to AZD1222 COVID-19 vaccine. Only in-frame clones appear in the TCRdb table, and some are missing; sequencing was by immunoSEQ multiplex PCR. Of roughly 130,000 clones listed, over 90% are singletons. The sample was peripheral blood, taken on day 0 of AZD1222 vaccination. All receptors come from an adult in good health.

V gene TRBV5-1 combines with J gene TRBJ2-7; 12 nucleotides match TRBD2. The V segment lost 0 bases and the J segment 4 bases; nucleotides outside the gene matches: 5. CDR1 and CDR2 (germline): SGHRS, YFSETQ. This CDR3 has 16 residues. CDR3 DNA: TGCGCCAGCAGCTTGGACCTAGCGGGAGGGCCTTACGAGCAGTACTTC. Its translation: CASSLDLAGGPYEQYF.

This clone appeared a few times. The chain carries TRBV5-6 and TRBJ2-7, with 9 bases fitting TRBD1. CDR1 SGHDT and CDR2 YYEEEE come from the germline V gene. The CDR3 sequence is 16 residues long. J was trimmed by 3 bases and V by 1 base; bases with no gene match: 8. CDR3 bases: TGTGCCAGCAGCTTGTTGGGGGGACAGGGTTTCTACGAGCAGTACTTC. Protein sequence: CASSLLGGQGFYEQYF.

The J gene is TRBJ2-5, the V gene TRBV14, with TRBD1 as a possible D gene (5 bases). This CDR3 is 13 amino acids long. V shed 6 bases and J shed 5 bases, with 13 bases lying between them. Germline V CDR1 and CDR2: SGHDN, FVKESK. Here the CDR3 DNA reads TGTGCCAGCAGATGGGGCTCGACGGAGACCCAGTACTTC. It is translated as CASRWGSTETQYF.

The gene calls are TRBV15 and TRBJ2-1; D could derive from TRBD1 or TRBD2 (5 bases each). Germline CDR1 is LNHNV and CDR2 is YYDKDF (reference sequence). Trimming cost V 1 base and J 5 bases, with 15 bases left between them. CDR3 length: 16 residues. The CDR3 nucleotides read TGTGCCACCAGCAGAGGCACAGGACTCTGGGACAATGAGCAGTTCTTC. This gives the protein CATSRGTGLWDNEQFF.

A single count supports this clone. V gene TRBV7-6 combines with J gene TRBJ1-1, with TRBD1 matching over 11 bases. In germline, CDR1 is SGHVS, CDR2 FNYEAQ. The CDR3 loop spans 15 amino acids. The V gene end was trimmed by 7 bases and the J gene end by 2 bases; junction bases not matched to a gene: 6. CDR3 region: CASTSGTGGNTEAFF. In nucleotides, the CDR3 is TGTGCCAGCACCTCCGGGACAGGGGGAAACACTGAAGCTTTCTTT.

The chain is built from TRBV30 and TRBJ1-6, with a weak D call TRBD1 (5 bases). This CDR3 spans 16 amino acids. Trimming took 0 bases from V and 7 from J, leaving 16 bases between them. Germline assignment: CDR1 GTSNPN and CDR2 SVGIG (reference sequence). Written as DNA, the CDR3 is TGTGCCTGGAGTGTACTGCGGGGACGGATCAATTCACCCCTCCACTTT. This sequence encodes CAWSVLRGRINSPLHF.

This sequence joins TRBV6-2 or TRBV6-3 and TRBJ2-7; 8 bases are shared with TRBD1. Germline CDR1 is MNHEY and CDR2 is SVGEGT. Trimming cost V 4 bases and J 3 bases; bases outside gene matches: 5. CDR3 length: 14 residues. CDR3 sequence: CASSWGTGVYEQYF. The CDR3 DNA sequence: TGTGCCAGCAGTTGGGGGACAGGCGTCTACGAGCAGTACTTC.

The chain has TRBV18 and TRBJ1-5; D remains ambiguous. V shed 4 bases and J shed 7 bases, with 17 bases lying between them. The CDR3 sequence is 15 residues long. CDR1 KGHSH and CDR2 LQKENI come from the germline V gene. CDR3 nucleotides: TGTGCCAGCTCACTCTCCAGTCCCGGAATACAGCCCCAGCATTTT. Protein sequence: CASSLSSPGIQPQHF.